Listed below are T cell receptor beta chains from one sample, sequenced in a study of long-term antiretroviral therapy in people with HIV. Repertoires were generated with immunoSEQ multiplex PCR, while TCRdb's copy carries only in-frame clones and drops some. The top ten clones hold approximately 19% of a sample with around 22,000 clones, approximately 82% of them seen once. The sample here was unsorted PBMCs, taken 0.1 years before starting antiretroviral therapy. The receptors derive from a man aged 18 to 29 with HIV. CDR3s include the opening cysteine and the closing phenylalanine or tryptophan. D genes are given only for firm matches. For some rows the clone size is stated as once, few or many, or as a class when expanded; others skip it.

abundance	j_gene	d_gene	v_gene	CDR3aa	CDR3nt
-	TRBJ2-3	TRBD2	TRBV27	CASSSGLADRTDTQYF	TGTGCCAGCAGTTCGGGACTAGCGGACCGCACAGATACGCAGTATTTT
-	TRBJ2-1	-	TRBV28	CASSFGRDNYNEQFF	TGTGCCAGCAGTTTTGGCAGGGATAACTACAATGAGCAGTTCTTC
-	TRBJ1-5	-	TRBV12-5	CASGLVRRGSNQPQHF	TGTGCTAGTGGTTTGGTACGAAGGGGAAGCAATCAGCCCCAGCATTTT
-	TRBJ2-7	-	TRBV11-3	CASSLAAAYEQYF	TGTGCCAGCAGCTTAGCGGCAGCCTACGAGCAGTACTTC
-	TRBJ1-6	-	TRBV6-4	CASSSGANSPLHF	TGTGCCAGCAGTTCGGGTGCGAATTCACCCCTCCACTTT
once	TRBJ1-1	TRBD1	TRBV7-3	CASSLTGQRVNTEAFF	TGTGCCAGCAGCTTAACGGGACAGCGCGTGAACACTGAAGCTTTCTTT
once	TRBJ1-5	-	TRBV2	CASSSRGGSNQPQHF	TGTGCCAGCAGTAGCCGAGGTGGGTCCAATCAGCCCCAGCATTTT
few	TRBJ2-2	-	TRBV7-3	CASSPQEVGELFF	TGTGCCAGCAGCCCGCAGGAGGTCGGGGAGCTGTTTTTT
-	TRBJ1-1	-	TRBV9	CASSFNQGRVTEAFF	TGTGCCAGCAGCTTTAATCAGGGGAGAGTGACTGAAGCTTTCTTT
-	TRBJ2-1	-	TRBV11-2	CASSFGGNEQFF	TGTGCCAGCAGCTTTGGGGGCAATGAGCAGTTCTTC
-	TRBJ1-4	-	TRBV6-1	CASLRATNEKLFF	TGTGCCAGCCTCAGGGCAACTAATGAAAAACTGTTTTTT
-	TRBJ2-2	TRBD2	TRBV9	CASTLGSGRGETGELFF	TGTGCCAGCACGCTGGGGAGCGGGAGGGGGGAAACCGGGGAGCTGTTTTTT
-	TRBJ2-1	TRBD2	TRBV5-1	CASSLGAGGNNEQFF	TGCGCCAGCAGCTTGGGGGCGGGAGGAAACAATGAGCAGTTCTTC
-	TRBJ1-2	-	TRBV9	CASRASTNYGYTF	TGTGCCAGCAGGGCAAGCACTAACTATGGCTACACCTTC
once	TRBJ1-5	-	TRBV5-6	CASSVQGQPQHF	TGTGCCAGCAGCGTCCAGGGGCAGCCCCAGCATTTT
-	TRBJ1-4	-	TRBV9	CASSPGGVNGLFF	TGTGCCAGCAGCCCGGGGGGGGTGAATGGACTGTTTTTT